The 21 T cell receptor beta chains presented below share a single source sample, sequenced in a study of CD4 T cells in relation to SARS-CoV-2 and coronaviruses. These TCRs' antigens remain unknown. Repertoires were generated with immunoSEQ multiplex PCR, while TCRdb's copy carries only in-frame clones and drops some. Altogether about 35,000 clones are present, about four fifths being singletons, with the ten largest covering more than 6%. Sequencing was performed on naive CD4+ T cells from PBMCs, cultured in vitro. Regarding subset: naive CD4+ T cells isolated by negative enrichment. The source is an adult with COVID-19.

The chain couples TRBV6-1 to TRBJ2-5; TRBD2 agrees at 10 bases. The CDR3 has 17 amino acids. Trimming removed 0 bases from V and 4 bases from J; junction bases left unmatched: 8. From germline, CDR1 is MNHNS and CDR2 SASEGT. CDR3 in amino acids: CASSEARAGGRSETQYF. Written as DNA, the CDR3 is TGTGCCAGCAGTGAAGCGCGAGCGGGAGGGCGCTCAGAGACCCAGTACTTC.

This clone was picked up a small number of times. The rearrangement joins TRBV6-5 to TRBJ1-5; maybe TRBD1 (6 bases). CDR1 is MNHEY and CDR2 is SVGAGI in the germline V gene. V lost 8 bases to trimming and J lost 2 bases, with 10 bases between them. There are 13 residues in the CDR3. This chain's CDR3 is CASGGQRNQPQHF. CDR3 DNA: TGTGCCAGCGGGGGCCAGCGCAATCAGCCCCAGCATTTT.

This chain uses TRBV7-8 with TRBJ2-7; 11 bases map to TRBD2. V trimming: 1 base; J trimming: 3 bases; junction bases outside the gene matches: 8. CDR3 length equals 17 residues. Germline CDR1 and CDR2: SGHVS and FQNEAQ. The CDR3 DNA follows: TGTGCCAGCAGCTTAGTGCGGACTAGCGGGTTAGGCTACGAGCAGTACTTC. It is translated as CASSLVRTSGLGYEQYF.

This chain links TRBV9 with TRBJ1-1; the D is unclear. V lost 4 bases to trimming and J lost 6 bases, with 7 bases between them. Germline V CDR1 and CDR2: SGDLS, YYNGEE. The CDR3 runs 11 residues. The CDR3 bases are TGTGCCAGCAGCTCTGTCCCTGAAGCTTTCTTT. Its protein product is CASSSVPEAFF.

The rearrangement links TRBV5-1 to TRBJ2-3, with 12 nucleotides matching TRBD2. J was trimmed by 5 bases and V by 0 bases; bases with no gene match: 4. CDR1 SGHRS and CDR2 YFSETQ come from the germline V gene. CDR3 length: 16 residues. For the CDR3, the DNA is TGCGCCAGCAGCTTGGCTAGCGGGAGGGCCGTAGATACGCAGTATTTT. It yields the protein CASSLASGRAVDTQYF.

This clone was seen more than once but under ten times. This chain links TRBV3-1 (or the pseudogene TRBV3-2) with TRBJ2-7, with TRBD2 identical over 7 bases. CDR3 length: 14 residues. Trimming at V came to 2 bases and at J to 6 bases, leaving 7 bases not matched to a gene. CDR1 and CDR2 from the germline V gene are LGHDT and YNNKEL (reference sequence). DNA of the CDR3: TGTGCCAGCAGCCAACCTAGCGGTCCCGGCGAGCAGTACTTC. Residues: CASSQPSGPGEQYF.

This clone was found once. The chain links TRBV2 to TRBJ2-3; 9 bases agree with TRBD1. Germline trimming cut 3 bases from V and 5 bases from J; bases unmatched to any gene: 0. The germline V gene encodes CDR1 SNHLY and CDR2 FYNNEI. This CDR3 contains 13 residues. The CDR3 protein is CASSEGQGDTQYF. CDR3 nucleotide sequence: TGTGCCAGCAGTGAGGGACAGGGAGATACGCAGTATTTT.

The chain is built from TRBV7-9 and TRBJ2-1, with 13 nucleotides matching TRBD2. The germline V gene has CDR1 SEHNR and CDR2 FQNEAQ (reference sequence). The CDR3 sequence is 18 residues long. V was pared by 5 bases and J by 3 bases, with 10 bases of the junction left unmatched. This chain's CDR3 is CASSPTSGRSGGYNEQFF. As DNA, the CDR3 is TGTGCCAGCAGCCCGACTAGCGGGAGGAGTGGTGGCTACAATGAGCAGTTCTTC.

V gene TRBV7-2 combines with J gene TRBJ2-7, with 9 bases fitting TRBD2. Per the germline V gene, CDR1 is SGHTA and CDR2 is FQGNSA. V shed 4 bases and J 0 bases; nucleotides not matched to a gene: 4. The CDR3 extends over 15 amino acids. The CDR3 spells CASSSTSGPSYEQYF. CDR3 DNA: TGTGCCAGCAGCTCAACTAGCGGGCCCTCCTACGAGCAGTACTTC.

This clone was seen a few times. The rearrangement joins TRBV7-9 to TRBJ2-1; D is perhaps TRBD1 or TRBD2 (5 bases each). The CDR3 spans 16 residues. Trimming left V 4 bases short and J 2 bases short, with 15 bases between. Germline CDR1 SEHNR, CDR2 FQNEAQ (reference sequence). The CDR3 reads CASSSRDPITYNEQFF. The CDR3 bases are TGTGCCAGCAGCTCTCGGGACCCCATAACCTACAATGAGCAGTTCTTC.

The CDR3 is CASSLAWTGGTDTQYF. In DNA form, the CDR3 reads TGCGCCAGCAGCTTGGCCTGGACAGGGGGGACAGATACGCAGTATTTT. The chain has TRBV5-1 and TRBJ2-3; 10 bases map to TRBD1. The trim removed 0 bases at V and 3 bases at J, leaving 4 bases unmatched. Germline CDR1 reads SGHRS; CDR2 reads YFSETQ. This CDR3 comprises 16 residues.

V usage is TRBV9 and J usage is TRBJ2-2, with 8 bases lining up with TRBD2. The CDR3 covers 18 residues. With V trimmed by 0 bases and J by 6 bases, 13 bases remained unmatched. The V gene's germline CDR1 is SGDLS and CDR2 YYNGEE. CDR3 coding DNA: TGTGCCAGCAGCGTAGCTCCCCTGTTAGCGGGGCCGTCCGGGGAGCTGTTTTTT. It encodes CASSVAPLLAGPSGELFF.

V and J are TRBV7-9 and TRBJ2-3; 8 bases are a match to TRBD2. The germline CDR1 and CDR2 sequences are SEHNR and FQNEAQ (reference sequence). The CDR3 has 16 amino acids. The J segment lost 4 bases and the V segment lost 5 bases, leaving 11 bases of the junction unmatched. The CDR3 spells CASSLAGGGRSDTQYF. For the CDR3, the DNA is TGTGCCAGCAGCCTTGCGGGGGGCGGGCGGTCAGATACGCAGTATTTT.

This rearrangement joins TRBV3-1 (or the pseudogene TRBV3-2) to TRBJ2-3, with 7 bases that match TRBD2. CDR1 and CDR2 (germline): LGHDT, YNNKEL (reference sequence). The junction had 6 bases not matched to a gene; V was cut back by 4 bases and J by 2 bases. The CDR3 loop spans 15 amino acids. Here the CDR3 reads CASSRGRDYTDTQYF. The DNA for the CDR3 is TGTGCCAGCAGCCGCGGGCGGGACTACACAGATACGCAGTATTTT.

The V and J genes are TRBV4-3 and TRBJ1-5; D gene uncertain. This CDR3 has 12 amino acids. From germline, CDR1 is LGHNA and CDR2 YSLEER. Deletions cut 1 base from V and 11 bases from J, with 9 bases between. This CDR3 reads CASSQAGGAQHF. As DNA, the CDR3 is TGCGCCAGCAGCCAAGCCGGCGGGGCCCAGCATTTT.

The rearrangement joins TRBV5-4 to TRBJ2-7; TRBD2 agrees at 7 bases. The germline CDR1 and CDR2 sequences are SGHNT and YYREEE (reference sequence). The CDR3 is 14 amino acids. V was clipped by 0 bases and J by 2 bases; unmatched bases: 2. The CDR3 DNA sequence: TGTGCCAGCAGCTTGGGAGGGAGGGCCTACGAGCAGTACTTC. It specifies CASSLGGRAYEQYF.

This clone was seen only once. CDR3 in DNA: TGTGCCAGCTCACCACAGGATTTGAACACTGAAGCTTTCTTT. Encoded protein: CASSPQDLNTEAFF. V usage is TRBV18 and J usage is TRBJ1-1; D call uncertain. Looked up from germline, CDR1 is KGHSH and CDR2 is LQKENI. The CDR3 loop spans 14 amino acids. Trimming took 1 base from V and 0 from J, leaving 6 bases between them. Supplemented by reference TRBV18 and TRBJ1-1, the full variable domain reads NAGVMQNPRHLVRRRGQEARLRCSPMKGHSHVYWYRQLPEEGLKFMVYLQKENIIDESGMPKERFSAEFPKEGPSILRIQQVVRGDSAAYFCASSPQDLNTEAFFGQGTRLTVV.

The genes are TRBV29-1 and TRBJ1-2; D remains ambiguous. The CDR3 has 9 amino acids. Trimming shortened V by 6 bases and J by 7 bases, and 6 bases separated the two germline ends. Germline V gives CDR1 SQVTM, CDR2 ANQGSEA. CDR3 sequence: CSVGGGYTF. The CDR3 DNA follows: TGCAGCGTGGGTGGTGGCTACACCTTC.

This chain links TRBV10-1 with TRBJ2-1, with no clear D. V lost 0 bases to trimming and J lost 6 bases, with 9 bases between them. CDR3 length: 14 residues. From germline, CDR1 is WNHNN and CDR2 SYGVQD (reference sequence). In nucleotides, the CDR3 is TGCGCCAGCAGTGAGTCGGACGAAAGCAATGAGCAGTTCTTC. Its protein is CASSESDESNEQFF.

For the CDR3, the DNA is TGTGCCAGCAGTTTACCCTTTAGCGGGAGCCACGAGCAGTACTTC. It codes for CASSLPFSGSHEQYF. The rearrangement joins TRBV28 to TRBJ2-7, with 9 bases lining up with TRBD2. Germline CDR1 is MDHEN and CDR2 is SYDVKM. Germline trimming cut 2 bases from V and 5 bases from J; bases unmatched to any gene: 7. This CDR3 has 15 amino acids. Full variable domain (missing parts from reference TRBV28 and TRBJ2-7): DVKVTQSSRYLVKRTGEKVFLECVQDMDHENMFWYRQDPGLGLRLIYFSYDVKMKEKGDIPEGYSVSREKKERFSLILESASTNQTSMYLCASSLPFSGSHEQYFGPGTRLTVT.

The chain couples TRBV19 to TRBJ2-2, with D tentatively TRBD2 (7 bases). The V gene lost 1 base and the J gene lost 1 base, with 13 bases spanning the gap. The CDR3 loop spans 17 amino acids. Germline-derived CDR1 and CDR2 are LNHDA and SQIVND (reference sequence). As DNA, the CDR3 is TGTGCCAGTAGTATAGGGGGGGGGCGAATGAACACCGGGGAGCTGTTTTTT. It encodes CASSIGGGRMNTGELFF.